This T cell receptor (beta chain) was recovered during a study of human T cells and chemical hapten exposure. Study-level findings and limits: Sensitizing with DPC caused no change in TCRs above 1 in 1000 frequency. While controls formed fewer of them, expanded TCRs formed significantly more large CDR3 similarity clusters.

TCRdb reprocessed the RACE reads with MiXCR, giving one entry per CDR3 protein. Seen here are 95,000 to 150,000 distinct CDR3 sequences, about an eighth observed once, and the top ten hold roughly 0.92%. The sample's time point: patch test 1, 2 weeks after DPC sensitization. The treatment is: therapeutic diphenylcyclopropenone sensitization with weekly scalp DPC. Every donor had alopecia and was 18 to 70 years old; all were suitable for DPC. V was clipped by 6 bases and J by 9 bases, with 9 bases between them. The germline V gene encodes CDR1 DFQATT and CDR2 SNEGSKA (reference sequence). This CDR3 comprises 10 residues. A remark on this clonotype: Antigen unknown.

The receptor's source is a man between 18 and 35 years old with alopecia areata. Some clones in this sample may be carry-over from other donors' samples. The specimen was whole blood, collected in connection with sensitization to the hapten diphenylcyclopropenone (DPC). The V call is TRBV20-1, the J call TRBJ2-1, with a possible D match to TRBD2 (5 bases). DNA of the CDR3: TGCAGTGCGTCTAGCATTGAGCAGTTCTTC. Protein sequence: CSASSIEQFF.